This TCR beta chain was sequenced in a study of blood T cell repertoires in COVID-19. Background on the study: Spain, Italy and the United States supplied samples that represented acute and convalescent COVID-19. PBMCs, B-cell-depleted T cells, or T cells provided the cDNA or gDNA that made up the material.

The germline gives CDR1 MNHNS, CDR2 SASEGT. The CDR3 is 16 residues long. V shed 4 bases, J shed 6 bases, and the junction held 14 bases outside the gene matches. Original handling: From reference gene primer amplification, estimates of nucleated cell counts were derived. Only in-frame clones appear in the TCRdb table, and some are missing; sequencing was by immunoSEQ multiplex PCR. V, J and clone size are those of that table, while D and trimming were read from the DNA. The sample contains more than 95,000 clones, 86% of which appear only once. This chain joins TRBV6-1 and TRBJ1-1, with 7 bases fitting TRBD1. The TCR sequence derives from a woman in her fifties or sixties in a cohort sampled during active or convalescent COVID-19. The sample taken for sequencing was peripheral blood. As DNA, the CDR3 is TGTGCCAGCAGTGCGCTGACAGGGAGCTCGTTCCCTGAAGCTTTCTTT. Its protein is CASSALTGSSFPEAFF.